A selection of T cell receptor beta chains follows, all from one sample in a study of T cell responses to AZD1222 COVID-19 vaccine. This table comes from immunoSEQ multiplex PCR, and its TCRdb copy is limited to in-frame clones, with some not included. The table has some 130,000 clones, around nine tenths seen once. The sample was peripheral blood, taken on day 0 of AZD1222 vaccination. Receptor source: an adult in good health. CDR3s leave out the opening cysteine and the closing phenylalanine or tryptophan. A D gene is named only where the DNA matches it firmly.

d_gene	v_gene	CDR3aa
-	TRBV27	ASSYYSNQPQH
TRBD2	TRBV29-1	SVVSSGGARHEQF
-	TRBV4-1	ASSSTGELF
-	TRBV4-1	ASSHLTGAPNTGELF
-	TRBV28	ASSLTGTGELF
-	TRBV6-5	ASSLLMGPQH
-	TRBV5-4	ASSLKRTGVYNEQF
-	TRBV6-5	ASSRDGALNTEAF
-	TRBV6-6	ATRSSDTEAF
-	TRBV7-2	ASSLDGTENYGYT
-	TRBV6-1	ASSEHEEDEKLF
-	TRBV6-5	ASSYHHGELF
-	TRBV6-1	ASSEYGVTNEKLF
TRBD2	TRBV6-1	ASSEWTSGSTDTQY
TRBD2	TRBV27	ASSRLAGPYEQY
TRBD2	TRBV11-2	ASSLRGGENTGELF
TRBD1	TRBV19	ASSTTRDRILHRAEAF
TRBD1	TRBV9	ASSGDRGIRETQY
-	TRBV25-1	ASRGRLAYNEQF
-	TRBV11-2	ASSRDRKETQY
-	TRBV4-3	ASSQDGAYEQY
-	TRBV7-8	ASRGVGTEAF
-	TRBV6-1	ASSEGVFSNTEAF
-	TRBV4-1	ASSQRSPNSPLH
-	TRBV19	ASSIDSGTGYNEQF
-	TRBV5-5	ASSLQGLGYGYT
TRBD1	TRBV28	ASSRDSPDGYT
TRBD1	TRBV5-6	ASRQGGTEAF
-	TRBV9	ASSVGAGSSYEQY
-	TRBV6-5	ASSYANTIY
-	TRBV4-1	ASSQEWGQLEAF
-	TRBV5-1	ASSSNNEQF
-	TRBV7-8	ASSPPPWEEGNEQF
TRBD1	TRBV7-6	ASSSHLGTVLAPLH
-	TRBV5-8	ASGPPTNRRNYGYT
TRBD2	TRBV3-1/TRBV3-2	ASSLLASGGRDEQF
-	TRBV3-1/TRBV3-2	ASSLRGLPDTQY